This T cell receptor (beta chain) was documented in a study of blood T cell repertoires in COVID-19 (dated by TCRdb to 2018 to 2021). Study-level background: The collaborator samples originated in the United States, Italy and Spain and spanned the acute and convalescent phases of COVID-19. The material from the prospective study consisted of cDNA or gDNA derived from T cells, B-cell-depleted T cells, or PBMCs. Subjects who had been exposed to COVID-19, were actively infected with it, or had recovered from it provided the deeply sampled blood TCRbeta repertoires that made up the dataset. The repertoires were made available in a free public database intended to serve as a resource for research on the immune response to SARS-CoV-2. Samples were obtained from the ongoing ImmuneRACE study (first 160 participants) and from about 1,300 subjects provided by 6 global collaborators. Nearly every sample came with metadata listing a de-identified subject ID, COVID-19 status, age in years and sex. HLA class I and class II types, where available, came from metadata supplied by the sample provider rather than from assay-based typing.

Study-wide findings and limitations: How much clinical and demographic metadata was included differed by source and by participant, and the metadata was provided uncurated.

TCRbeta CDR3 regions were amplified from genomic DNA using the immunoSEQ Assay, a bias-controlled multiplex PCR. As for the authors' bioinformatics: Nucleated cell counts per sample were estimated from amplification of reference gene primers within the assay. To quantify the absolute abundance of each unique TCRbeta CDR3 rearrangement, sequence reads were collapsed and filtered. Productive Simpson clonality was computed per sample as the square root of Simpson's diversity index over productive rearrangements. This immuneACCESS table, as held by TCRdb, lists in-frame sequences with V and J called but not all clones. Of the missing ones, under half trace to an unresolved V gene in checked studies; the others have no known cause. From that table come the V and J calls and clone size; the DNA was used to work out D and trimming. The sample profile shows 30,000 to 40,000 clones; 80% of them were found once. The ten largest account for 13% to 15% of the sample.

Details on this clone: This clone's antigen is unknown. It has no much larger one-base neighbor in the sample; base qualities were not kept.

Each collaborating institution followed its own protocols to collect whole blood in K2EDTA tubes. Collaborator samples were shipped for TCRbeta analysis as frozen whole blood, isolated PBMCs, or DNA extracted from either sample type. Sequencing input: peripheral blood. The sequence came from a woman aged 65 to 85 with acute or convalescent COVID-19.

The bases are TGTGCCAGCAGGCCTGCCTCCGACAGGGACACCGGGGAGCTGTTTTTT. Protein translation: CASRPASDRDTGELFF. This chain joins TRBV28 to TRBJ2-2, with 7 bases matching TRBD1. From a lookup of the germline V gene, CDR1 and CDR2 are MDHEN and SYDVKM. Germline trimming amounts to 6 bases on V and 3 bases on J, with 10 as the count of junction bases outside the gene matches. Inclusive of the bounding cysteine and phenylalanine, the CDR3 is 16 residues long. This entry keeps only the CDR3 DNA: 48 bases, framed from base 1.